The 27 T cell receptor beta chains presented below share a single source sample, sequenced in a study of spatial heterogeneity in lung cancer (dated by TCRdb to 2018 to 2020). Here is what the overall study found, with its caveats: The tumor nonsynonymous mutation count correlated with the number of expanded intratumoral alpha and beta TCRs.

The library came from 5' RACE. The instrument was a NextSeq 500. Through fastp at Q25 and MiXCR, TCRdb rebuilt clones from the public reads, retaining in-frame beta chains. Each entry merges the rows of one CDR3 protein and shows their most common DNA and genes. The sample data list 400 to 500 distinct CDR3 sequences, and 25% to 40% of these were observed just once. Of the sample, around 20% falls within the top ten clones. These receptors have no known antigen. The sample's time point label, decoded: sample taken at primary tumor resection. The sample here was lung tumor tissue, taken at surgery. Every receptor here comes from a male donor with early-stage non-small cell lung cancer.

A remark on this clonotype: This beta chain appears as a stray read in a library generated for alpha chains; its size is not informative. The chain links TRBV28 to TRBJ2-3; perhaps TRBD1 as D (6 bases). The CDR3 loop spans 12 amino acids. The germline CDR1 and CDR2 sequences are MDHEN and SYDVKM. V lost 8 bases, J lost 4 bases, and 10 bases lay in between. The CDR3 spells CASSGVPDTQYF. DNA for the CDR3: TGTGCCAGCTCAGGGGTTCCAGATACGCAGTATTTT.

This clonotype was detected a few times. Since the library was made to target alpha chains, this beta chain is a stray read and its abundance is not meaningful. The V gene is TRBV10-3, the J gene TRBJ2-1, with 13 bases identical to TRBD2. The CDR3 has 11 residues. The germline gives CDR1 ENHRY, CDR2 SYGVKD. V lost 9 bases and J lost 12; bases outside the gene matches: 2. In DNA, the CDR3 is TGTGCCATGGGACTAGCGGGGAGGCAGTTCTTC. Translating it yields CAMGLAGRQFF.

This clonotype was seen only a few times. This beta chain slipped into a library made for alpha chains as a stray read, so its size is not meaningful. The chain carries TRBV20-1 and TRBJ2-1, with D perhaps matching TRBD1 (6 bases). CDR1 and CDR2 (germline): DFQATT, SNEGSKA (reference sequence). This CDR3 region has 15 residues. V was trimmed by 3 bases and J by 1 base, leaving 13 bases between them. The CDR3 DNA follows: TGCAGTGCTAGGGACGGACAGAAATCCTACAATGAGCAGTTCTTC. Protein: CSARDGQKSYNEQFF.

This clonotype was picked up one time. The size of this beta chain means little, since it is a stray read in a library made for alpha chains. The chain is built from TRBV5-6 and TRBJ2-6; TRBD1 matches 9 bases. The CDR3 length is 17 residues. V trimming: 7 bases; J trimming: 1 base; junction bases outside the gene matches: 9. From germline, CDR1 is SGHDT and CDR2 YYEEEE. The CDR3 DNA sequence: TGTGCCAGCGTACCGGGACAGGGCTTATCTGGGGCCAACGTCCTGACTTTC. This encodes CASVPGQGLSGANVLTF. The full variable domain, rest sourced from reference TRBV5-6 and TRBJ2-6, is DAGVTQSPTHLIKTRGQQVTLRCSPKSGHDTVSWYQQALGQGPQFIFQYYEEEERQRGNFPDRFSGHQFPNYSSELNVNALLLGDSALYLCASVPGQGLSGANVLTFGAGSRLTVL.

Concerning this clonotype: This beta chain is off target for a library built for alpha chains, so its abundance means little. The chain couples TRBV10-3 to TRBJ1-1; D not certain. The CDR3 runs to 14 residues. The V end was cut by 4 bases, the J end by 1 base, with 10 bases between. Germline V lookup: CDR1 ENHRY, CDR2 SYGVKD. The CDR3 DNA sequence: TGTGCCATCAGTGGAGGACTGTCGAACACTGAAGCTTTCTTT. Its protein is CAISGGLSNTEAFF.

This clonotype qualifies as large. This beta chain appears as a stray read in a library generated for alpha chains; its size is not informative. This chain connects TRBV6-1 to TRBJ2-1; D is perhaps TRBD2 (5 bases). Per germline, CDR1 MNHNS and CDR2 SASEGT. V lost 2 bases to trimming and J lost 9 bases, with 23 bases between them. The CDR3 consists of 17 residues. DNA for the CDR3: TGTGCCAGCAGTGAAAATCTTGTTAGGGCAGGTCGGGGTGAGCAGTTCTTC. Protein product: CASSENLVRAGRGEQFF.

About this clonotype itself: This beta chain is off target for a library built for alpha chains, so its abundance means little. The V gene is TRBV28, the J gene TRBJ2-5; D might be TRBD1 or TRBD2, each matching 5 bases. V lost 7 bases, J lost 3 bases, and 15 bases lay in between. The CDR3 has 14 residues. The V gene's germline CDR1 is MDHEN and CDR2 SYDVKM. The CDR3 DNA reads as TGTGCCAGCACCCCTCGAGGGGTGAAAGAGACCCAGTACTTC. The encoded protein is CASTPRGVKETQYF. The variable domain in full, completed from reference TRBV28 and TRBJ2-5, reads DVKVTQSSRYLVKRTGEKVFLECVQDMDHENMFWYRQDPGLGLRLIYFSYDVKMKEKGDIPEGYSVSREKKERFSLILESASTNQTSMYLCASTPRGVKETQYFGPGTRLLVL.

In this sample, this clonotype is hyperexpanded. The library was built for alpha chains, so this beta chain is an off-target read and its size means little. The rearrangement uses TRBV19 and TRBJ2-3; D is uncertain. V lost 1 base and J 1 base, leaving 3 bases between the germline ends. Germline lookup yields CDR1 LNHDA and CDR2 SQIVND (reference sequence). This CDR3 region has 13 residues. CDR3 residues: CASSIVGTDTQYF. CDR3 bases: TGTGCCAGTAGTATAGTTGGCACAGATACGCAGTATTTT.

As for this clonotype: This beta chain turned up in a library designed for alpha chains; as an off-target read, its abundance says little. The gene calls are TRBV7-3 and TRBJ2-1; D unclear. V was pared by 5 bases and J by 4 bases, with 12 bases between. The CDR3 runs to 14 residues. Germline CDR1 and CDR2: SGHTA and FQGTGA. The CDR3 bases are TGTGCCAGCAGCCCTTCCGTACTTTACAATGAGCAGTTCTTC. Protein product: CASSPSVLYNEQFF.

As regards this clonotype: A library prepared for alpha chains yielded this beta chain as an off-target read; its size is of little meaning. The V call is TRBV11-2, the J call TRBJ2-5; no clear D gene. Trimming took off 5 bases at V and 7 bases at J, with 11 bases between the two ends. Germline CDR1 is SGHAT and CDR2 is FQNNGV. This CDR3 contains 12 residues. This CDR3 is CASSPAVGTQYF. The CDR3, as DNA: TGTGCCAGCAGCCCGGCGGTAGGGACCCAGTACTTC.

This clonotype was seen a few times. The library was built for alpha chains, so this beta chain is an off-target read and its size means little. The rearrangement joins TRBV6-5 to TRBJ1-5; D might be TRBD1 (5 bases). There are 15 residues in the CDR3. Trimming removed 6 bases from V and 0 bases from J, with 12 bases in between. Per the germline V gene, CDR1 is MNHEY and CDR2 is SVGAGI. Written as DNA, the CDR3 is TGTGCCAGCAGGCAGGGTTTTAATAGCAATCAGCCCCAGCATTTT. Amino acids: CASRQGFNSNQPQHF.

The sample holds one count of this clonotype. A library prepared for alpha chains yielded this beta chain as an off-target read; its size is of little meaning. The genes are TRBV20-1 and TRBJ2-5; no definite D call. Germline assignment: CDR1 DFQATT and CDR2 SNEGSKA (reference sequence). The germline V and J ends were trimmed by 0 bases and 4 bases, with 15 bases remaining between them. This CDR3 is 15 amino acids long. Written as DNA, the CDR3 is TGCAGTGCTAGAGAGCTTAAAGGGTTACTAGAGACCCAGTACTTC. Translation gives CSARELKGLLETQYF.

By share, this clonotype counts as hyperexpanded. This beta chain is an unintended read in a library built for alpha chains; its size means little. The chain combines TRBV28 with TRBJ2-1; the match to TRBD2 covers 9 bases. Germline CDR1 is MDHEN and CDR2 is SYDVKM. CDR3 length equals 15 residues. V dropped 5 bases and J dropped 5; count of bases not matched to a gene: 7. The CDR3 is CASSRGGAPDNEQFF. CDR3 sequence (DNA): TGTGCCAGCAGTCGCGGGGGGGCTCCAGACAATGAGCAGTTCTTC.

This clonotype was detected a few times. This beta chain appears as a stray read in a library generated for alpha chains; its size is not informative. V gene TRBV4-2 combines with J gene TRBJ2-3; D is perhaps TRBD2 (5 bases). The CDR3 spans 16 residues. The germline gives CDR1 LGHNA, CDR2 YNFKEQ. V was shortened by 0 bases and J by 0 bases, with 10 bases between the two germline ends. The CDR3 protein is CASSQEEGFSTDTQYF. DNA of the CDR3: TGTGCCAGCAGCCAAGAAGAGGGATTCAGCACAGATACGCAGTATTTT.

This clonotype is deemed large. This beta chain is a stray read from a library made for alpha chains; its abundance is not meaningful. The V and J genes are TRBV5-1 and TRBJ2-5; 12 positions match TRBD2. J was trimmed by 4 bases and V by 5 bases; bases with no gene match: 3. This CDR3 has 14 amino acids. The germline V gene has CDR1 SGHRS and CDR2 YFSETQ. CDR3 residues: CASRPGLAGETQYF. For the CDR3, the DNA is TGCGCCAGCAGGCCGGGACTAGCGGGAGAGACCCAGTACTTC.

Worth noting for this clonotype: This beta chain appears as a stray read in a library generated for alpha chains; its size is not informative. The chain is built from TRBV7-3 and TRBJ2-3; D not resolved. This CDR3 contains 13 residues. In germline, CDR1 is SGHTA, CDR2 FQGTGA. Trimming pared 3 bases from V and 4 bases from J, leaving 8 bases between. This CDR3 is CASSFGEADTQYF. As DNA, the CDR3 is TGTGCCAGCAGCTTCGGCGAAGCAGATACGCAGTATTTT.

The table lists this clonotype with a few counts. Being off target in a library aimed at alpha chains, this beta chain has a size of little meaning. This chain links TRBV4-2 with TRBJ2-1, with 9 positions matching TRBD1. The V gene end was trimmed by 1 base and the J gene end by 6 bases; junction bases not matched to a gene: 10. Germline V lookup: CDR1 LGHNA, CDR2 YNFKEQ. There are 17 residues in the CDR3. Here the CDR3 DNA reads TGTGCCAGCAGCCAAGCCTCCGGGACAGGGAGTGTCAATGAGCAGTTCTTC. Its translation is CASSQASGTGSVNEQFF.

A word on this clonotype: This beta chain is an off-target read within a library intended for alpha chains, so its frequency means little. This sequence joins TRBV13 and TRBJ2-1; TRBD2 aligns across 9 bases. The CDR3 has 15 amino acids. Germline lookup yields CDR1 PRHDT and CDR2 FYEKMQ (reference sequence). J gave up 7 bases and V 2 bases, and 6 bases lay outside the gene matches. CDR3 DNA: TGTGCCAGCAGCTTAAGGGGACTAGCTGCAAATGAGCAGTTCTTC. Amino acid sequence: CASSLRGLAANEQFF.

About this clonotype: This beta chain is off target for a library built for alpha chains, so its abundance means little. V is TRBV5-4 and J is TRBJ2-4; D might be TRBD2 (5 bases). V was shortened by 4 bases and J by 9 bases, with 14 bases between the two germline ends. Germline CDR1 and CDR2: SGHNT and YYREEE (reference sequence). The CDR3 totals 13 residues. This chain's CDR3 is CASSLPYEGIQYF. DNA of the CDR3: TGTGCCAGCAGCCTCCCCTATGAGGGCATTCAGTACTTC.

On this clonotype: Being off target in a library aimed at alpha chains, this beta chain has a size of little meaning. The CDR3 reads CASSQVPPLDYGYTF. CDR3 nucleotide sequence: TGTGCCAGCAGCCAAGTCCCACCTTTGGACTATGGCTACACCTTC. V and J are TRBV4-2 and TRBJ1-2; D gene ambiguous. Germline V gene sequence: CDR1 LGHNA, CDR2 YNFKEQ. The V end lost 1 base, the J end lost 3 bases, and 12 bases lay between the germline ends. The CDR3 contains 15 residues.

Comments on this clonotype: This beta chain is off target for a library built for alpha chains, so its abundance means little. The gene calls are TRBV9 and TRBJ2-7, with a tentative D call TRBD1 (6 bases). Germline CDR1 is SGDLS and CDR2 is YYNGEE. The CDR3 consists of 14 residues. The ends were cut back, 0 bases at V and 2 bases at J, with 9 bases in the middle. CDR3 protein: CASSVGGTTYEQYF. Written as DNA, the CDR3 is TGTGCCAGCAGCGTAGGTGGGACAACCTACGAGCAGTACTTC.

This clonotype has a handful of counts. A library made for alpha chains picked up this beta chain off target, so its size means little. This chain links TRBV5-4 with TRBJ2-1; the D is unclear. This CDR3 spans 15 amino acids. Germline loops: CDR1 SGHNT, CDR2 YYREEE (reference sequence). Trimming pared 4 bases from V and 1 base from J, leaving 12 bases between. CDR3: CASSRSAASYNEQFF. CDR3 sequence (DNA): TGTGCCAGCAGCCGGTCCGCGGCATCCTACAATGAGCAGTTCTTC.

Comment on this clonotype: This beta chain is a stray read from a library made for alpha chains; its abundance is not meaningful. The chain is built from TRBV19 and TRBJ2-7; possible D gene TRBD1, 5 bases. The CDR3 loop spans 13 amino acids. V was trimmed by 6 bases and J by 2 bases, leaving 11 bases between them. The germline CDR1 and CDR2 sequences are LNHDA and SQIVND (reference sequence). In DNA form, the CDR3 reads TGTGCCAGTAGGGACATGAAGGCCTACGAGCAGTACTTC. Encoded protein: CASRDMKAYEQYF.

Note on this clonotype: This beta chain represents an off-target read in a library built for alpha chains; its size is of limited meaning. This rearrangement joins TRBV12-3 or TRBV12-4 to TRBJ2-2; the D is unclear. V dropped 3 bases and J dropped 6 bases, with 8 bases sitting between them. CDR3 length equals 13 residues. As DNA, the CDR3 is TGTGCCAGCAGTTTTATTGTTCCCGGGGAGCTGTTTTTT. Its protein is CASSFIVPGELFF.

This clonotype was seen a handful of times. The size of this beta chain means little, since it is a stray read in a library made for alpha chains. This chain uses TRBV29-1 with TRBJ2-4; D is unclear. CDR1 SQVTM and CDR2 ANQGSEA come from the germline V gene. The CDR3 runs 14 residues. With 5 bases removed from V and 0 bases from J, the gap between germline ends came to 11 bases. CDR3 in amino acids: CSVTPRIAKNIQYF. Here the CDR3 DNA reads TGCAGCGTTACGCCACGGATAGCCAAAAACATTCAGTACTTC. The full variable domain, its missing parts supplied by reference TRBV29-1 and TRBJ2-4, is SAVISQKPSRDICQRGTSLTIQCQVDSQVTMMFWYRQQPGQSLTLIATANQGSEATYESGFVIDKFPISRPNLTFSTLTVSNMSPEDSSIYLCSVTPRIAKNIQYFGAGTRLSVL.

As concerns this clonotype: Being off target in a library aimed at alpha chains, this beta chain has a size of little meaning. The V and J genes are TRBV7-3 and TRBJ2-2, with D possibly matching TRBD2 (5 bases). CDR3 length equals 16 residues. Trimming stripped 1 base from V and 0 bases from J, with 9 bases between. CDR1 and CDR2 (germline): SGHTA, FQGTGA. This CDR3 is CASSLSGGSNTGELFF. In DNA form, the CDR3 reads TGTGCCAGCAGCTTAAGTGGAGGTTCGAACACCGGGGAGCTGTTTTTT. Combining the CDR3 with reference TRBV7-3 and TRBJ2-2 gives the whole variable domain GAGVSQTPSNKVTEKGKYVELRCDPISGHTALYWYRQSLGQGPEFLIYFQGTGAADDSGLPNDRFFAVRPEGSVSTLKIQRTERGDSAVYLCASSLSGGSNTGELFFGEGSRLTVL.

As for this clonotype: This beta chain turned up in a library designed for alpha chains; as an off-target read, its abundance says little. This chain connects TRBV12-3 or TRBV12-4 to TRBJ2-7; D might be TRBD1 (6 bases). V was shortened by 5 bases and J by 0 bases, with 8 bases between the two germline ends. This CDR3 has 13 amino acids. The CDR3 DNA sequence: TGTGCCAGCAGTGGACAGTTCTCCTACGAGCAGTACTTC. Amino acids: CASSGQFSYEQYF.